Listed below are T cell receptor beta chains from one sample, sequenced in a study of identical twins. TCRdb redid the calling of the 5' RACE reads with MiXCR, one entry per CDR3 protein. The sample carries roughly 770,000 distinct CDR3 sequences, 15% to 20% recorded once. These data were also reused for a study on T cells expressing NK-cell markers.

Sequenced sample: PBMCs. Every receptor here comes from a woman under 30 in good health. Each CDR3 is given without its conserved first and last residue. The order of the fields is D gene, J gene, CDR3 length, V gene, CDR3 protein. A D gene is named only where the DNA matches it firmly.

-,TRBJ1-2,14,TRBV5-5,ASSLSGIGGYYGYT
-,TRBJ1-5,12,TRBV7-8,ASSLDAGVQPQH
-,TRBJ2-3,12,TRBV20-1,SASGTQSTDTQY
-,TRBJ2-5,12,TRBV5-1,ASSLEEGLETQY
TRBD1,TRBJ2-3,15,TRBV12-3/TRBV12-4,ASSSFPTGEFPDTQY
TRBD1,TRBJ1-5,15,TRBV6-5,ASSYPRTGTGNQPQH
TRBD2,TRBJ2-1,12,TRBV3-1,ASSRSGGNNEQF
-,TRBJ1-2,12,TRBV18,ASSPGAERIGYT
TRBD2,TRBJ2-7,12,TRBV12-3/TRBV12-4,ASIRGLAVYEQY
TRBD1,TRBJ2-7,11,TRBV6-1,ASRDRVFYEQY
TRBD1,TRBJ1-1,11,TRBV20-1,RVLSDRGLEAF
-,TRBJ1-2,14,TRBV12-3/TRBV12-4,ASSVIQGDPNYGYT
-,TRBJ2-5,12,TRBV20-1,SARPRTGQETQY
-,TRBJ1-1,13,TRBV21-1,AIPKGVILNTEAF
TRBD1,TRBJ1-1,12,TRBV12-3/TRBV12-4,ASRYRGRVAEAF
-,TRBJ1-2,14,TRBV7-2,ASSLVPTDSNYGYT
-,TRBJ2-4,10,TRBV12-3/TRBV12-4,ASSSGSLVQY
TRBD2,TRBJ2-5,13,TRBV5-1,ASSLITSVWETQY
-,TRBJ1-4,14,TRBV6-1,ASTLYRSGGVEKLF
TRBD1,TRBJ2-2,13,TRBV10-3,AINVDRGDTGELF
TRBD1,TRBJ2-3,12,TRBV20-1,SARKGASTDTQY
TRBD1,TRBJ1-2,12,TRBV5-1,ASRSSDRAHGYT
TRBD2,TRBJ2-1,15,TRBV12-5,ASGLGTGKRGNNEQF
TRBD2,TRBJ2-7,11,TRBV20-1,SASTSDTYEQY
-,TRBJ2-4,12,TRBV5-1,ARQAGLAKNIQY
TRBD1,TRBJ2-5,14,TRBV15,ATSRGGQGARETQY
-,TRBJ1-1,12,TRBV29-1,SVERGRLNTEAF
-,TRBJ2-2,13,TRBV7-9,ASSLALTDTGELF
-,TRBJ2-2,11,TRBV9,ASSVVVTGELF
TRBD1,TRBJ2-3,13,TRBV7-9,ASSKQGASTDTQY
-,TRBJ1-6,14,TRBV6-1,ASSEALGVRNSPLH
TRBD1,TRBJ1-1,10,TRBV29-1,SFTGQGIQAF
-,TRBJ1-2,11,TRBV12-3/TRBV12-4,ASSLSIDYGYT
-,TRBJ2-5,12,TRBV20-1,SAARNVEQETQY
TRBD2,TRBJ2-5,15,TRBV20-1,SARDASGRAVWETQY